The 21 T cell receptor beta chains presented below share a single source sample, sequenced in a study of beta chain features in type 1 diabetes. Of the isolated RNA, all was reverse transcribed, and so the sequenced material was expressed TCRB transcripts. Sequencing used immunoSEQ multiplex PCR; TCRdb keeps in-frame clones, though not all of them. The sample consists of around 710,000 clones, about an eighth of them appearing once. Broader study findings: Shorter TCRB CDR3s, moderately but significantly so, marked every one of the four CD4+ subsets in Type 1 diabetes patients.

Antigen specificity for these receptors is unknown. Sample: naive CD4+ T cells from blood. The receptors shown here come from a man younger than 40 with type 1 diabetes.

The CDR3 protein is CASSPQQGSNQPQHF. The CDR3 DNA follows: TGTGCCAGCTCACCGCAGCAGGGGAGCAATCAGCCCCAGCATTTT. The chain is built from TRBV18 and TRBJ1-5, with a tentative D call TRBD1 (6 bases). Germline V gives CDR1 KGHSH, CDR2 LQKENI. V gave up 3 bases and J gave up 1 base, with 10 bases separating them. This CDR3 is built from 15 residues.

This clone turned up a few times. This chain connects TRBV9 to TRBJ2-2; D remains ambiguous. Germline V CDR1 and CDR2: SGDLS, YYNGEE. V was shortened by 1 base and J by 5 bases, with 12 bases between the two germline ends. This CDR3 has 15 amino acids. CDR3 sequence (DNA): TGTGCCAGCAGCGTATGGGAACGAACGACCGGGGAGCTGTTTTTT. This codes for CASSVWERTTGELFF.

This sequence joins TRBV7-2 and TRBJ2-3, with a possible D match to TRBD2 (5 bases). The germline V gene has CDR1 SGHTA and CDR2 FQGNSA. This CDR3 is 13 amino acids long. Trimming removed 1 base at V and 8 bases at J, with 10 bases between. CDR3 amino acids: CASSLDEGITQYF. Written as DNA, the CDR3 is TGTGCCAGCAGCTTAGACGAGGGAATTACGCAGTATTTT. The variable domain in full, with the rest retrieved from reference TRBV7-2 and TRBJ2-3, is GAGVSQSPSNKVTEKGKDVELRCDPISGHTALYWYRQSLGQGLEFLIYFQGNSAPDKSGLPSDRFSAERTGGSVSTLTIQRTQQEDSAVYLCASSLDEGITQYFGPGTRLTVL.

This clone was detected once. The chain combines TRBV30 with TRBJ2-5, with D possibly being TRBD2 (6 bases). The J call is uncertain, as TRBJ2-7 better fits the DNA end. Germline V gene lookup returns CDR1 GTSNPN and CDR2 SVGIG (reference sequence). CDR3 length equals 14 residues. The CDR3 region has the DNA TGTGCCTGGAGTCTTGGCGGGATCTCCTACGAGCAGTACTTC. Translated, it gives CAWSLGGISYEQYF.

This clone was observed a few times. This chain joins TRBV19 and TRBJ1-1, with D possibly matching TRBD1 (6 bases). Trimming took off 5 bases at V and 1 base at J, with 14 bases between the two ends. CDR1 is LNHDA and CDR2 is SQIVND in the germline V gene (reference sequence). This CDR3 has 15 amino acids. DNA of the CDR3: TGTGCCAGTAGTCCAAACGGGGGCGCGAACACTGAAGCTTTCTTT. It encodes CASSPNGGANTEAFF.

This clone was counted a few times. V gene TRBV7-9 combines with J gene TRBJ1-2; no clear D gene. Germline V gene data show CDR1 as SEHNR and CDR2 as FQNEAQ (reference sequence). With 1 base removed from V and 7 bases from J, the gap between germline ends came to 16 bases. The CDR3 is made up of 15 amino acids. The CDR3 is CASSLVEGRLAGYTF. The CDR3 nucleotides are TGTGCCAGCAGCTTAGTGGAGGGCCGATTGGCTGGCTACACCTTC.

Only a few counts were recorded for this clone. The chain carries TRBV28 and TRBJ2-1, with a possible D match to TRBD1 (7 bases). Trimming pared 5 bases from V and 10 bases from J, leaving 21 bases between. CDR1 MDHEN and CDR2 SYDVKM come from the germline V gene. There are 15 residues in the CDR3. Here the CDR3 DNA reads TGTGCCAGCAGTGTTGGAGGGGGCTTACAACACGAGCAGTTCTTC. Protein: CASSVGGGLQHEQFF.

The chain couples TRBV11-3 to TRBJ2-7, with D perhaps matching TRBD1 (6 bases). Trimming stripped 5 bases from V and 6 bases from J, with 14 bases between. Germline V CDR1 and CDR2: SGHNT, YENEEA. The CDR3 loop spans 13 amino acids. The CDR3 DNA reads TGTGCCAGCAGCCCTCACCCACAGGGCGAGCAGTACTTC. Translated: CASSPHPQGEQYF.

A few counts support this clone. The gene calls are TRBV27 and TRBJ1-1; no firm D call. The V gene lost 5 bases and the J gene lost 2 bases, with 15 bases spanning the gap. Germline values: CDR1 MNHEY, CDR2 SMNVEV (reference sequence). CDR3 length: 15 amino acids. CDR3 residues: CASSRNAGVNTEAFF. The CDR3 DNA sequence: TGTGCCAGCAGTCGGAATGCCGGGGTTAACACTGAAGCTTTCTTT.

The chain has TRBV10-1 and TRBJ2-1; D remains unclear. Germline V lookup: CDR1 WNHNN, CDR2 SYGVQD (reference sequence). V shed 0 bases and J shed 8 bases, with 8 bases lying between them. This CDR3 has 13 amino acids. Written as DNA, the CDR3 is TGCGCCAGCAGTGAGTCTGGGCGGCATGAGCAGTTCTTC. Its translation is CASSESGRHEQFF.

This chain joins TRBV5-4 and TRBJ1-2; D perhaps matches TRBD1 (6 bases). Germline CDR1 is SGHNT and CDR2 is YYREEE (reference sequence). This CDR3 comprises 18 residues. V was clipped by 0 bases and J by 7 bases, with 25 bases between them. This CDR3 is CASSLARGGGRLDGGYTF. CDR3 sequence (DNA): TGTGCCAGCAGCTTGGCCCGGGGTGGGGGCCGATTAGATGGTGGCTACACCTTC.

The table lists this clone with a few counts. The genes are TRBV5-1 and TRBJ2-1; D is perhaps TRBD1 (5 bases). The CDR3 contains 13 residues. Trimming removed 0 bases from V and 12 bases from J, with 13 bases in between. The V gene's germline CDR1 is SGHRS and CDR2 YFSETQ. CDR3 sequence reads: CASSLGGRVVQFF. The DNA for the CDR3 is TGCGCCAGCAGCTTGGGAGGCAGGGTTGTGCAGTTCTTC.

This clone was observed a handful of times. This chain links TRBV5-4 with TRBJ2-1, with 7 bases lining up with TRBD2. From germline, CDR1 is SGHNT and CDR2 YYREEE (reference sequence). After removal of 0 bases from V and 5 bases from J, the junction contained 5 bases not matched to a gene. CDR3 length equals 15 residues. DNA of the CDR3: TGTGCCAGCAGCTTGGCGTCAGGGAGGGACAATGAGCAGTTCTTC. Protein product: CASSLASGRDNEQFF.

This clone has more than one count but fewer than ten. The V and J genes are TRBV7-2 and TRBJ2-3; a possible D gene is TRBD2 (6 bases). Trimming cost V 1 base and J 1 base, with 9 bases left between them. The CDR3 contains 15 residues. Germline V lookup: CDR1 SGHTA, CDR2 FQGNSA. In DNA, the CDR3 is TGTGCCAGCAGCTTAGGCGGGGTCCGCACAGATACGCAGTATTTT. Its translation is CASSLGGVRTDTQYF.

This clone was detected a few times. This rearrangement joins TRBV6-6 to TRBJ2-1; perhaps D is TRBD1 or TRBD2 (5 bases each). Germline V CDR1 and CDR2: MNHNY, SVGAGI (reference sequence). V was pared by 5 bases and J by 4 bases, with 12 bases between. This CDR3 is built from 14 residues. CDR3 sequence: CASSPGTDYNEQFF. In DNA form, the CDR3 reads TGTGCCAGCAGTCCAGGGACGGATTACAATGAGCAGTTCTTC.

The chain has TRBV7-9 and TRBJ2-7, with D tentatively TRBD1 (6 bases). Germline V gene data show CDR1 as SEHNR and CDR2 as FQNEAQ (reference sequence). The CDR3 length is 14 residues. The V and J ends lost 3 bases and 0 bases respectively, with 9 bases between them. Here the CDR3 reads CASSFDRSSYEQYF. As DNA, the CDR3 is TGTGCCAGCAGCTTCGACAGGAGCTCCTACGAGCAGTACTTC.

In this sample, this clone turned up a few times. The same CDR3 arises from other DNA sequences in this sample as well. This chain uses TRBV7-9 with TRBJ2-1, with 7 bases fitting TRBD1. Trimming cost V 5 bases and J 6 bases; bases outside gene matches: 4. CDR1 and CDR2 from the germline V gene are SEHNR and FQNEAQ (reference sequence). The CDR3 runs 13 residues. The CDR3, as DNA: TGTGCCAGCAGCCTGGGACAGATCAATGAGCAGTTCTTC. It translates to CASSLGQINEQFF.

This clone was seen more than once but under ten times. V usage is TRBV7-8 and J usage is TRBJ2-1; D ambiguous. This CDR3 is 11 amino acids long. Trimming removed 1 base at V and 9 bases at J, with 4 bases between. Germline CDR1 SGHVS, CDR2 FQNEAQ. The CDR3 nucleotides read TGTGCCAGCAGCTTAGTGGCTGAGCAGTTCTTC. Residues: CASSLVAEQFF.

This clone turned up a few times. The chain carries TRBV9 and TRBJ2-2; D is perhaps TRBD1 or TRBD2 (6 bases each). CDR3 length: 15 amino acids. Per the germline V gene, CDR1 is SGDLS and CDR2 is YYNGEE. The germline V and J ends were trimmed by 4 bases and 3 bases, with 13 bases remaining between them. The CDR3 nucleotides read TGTGCCAGCAGCCCTCTGGGGGGCGACACCGGGGAGCTGTTTTTT. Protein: CASSPLGGDTGELFF.

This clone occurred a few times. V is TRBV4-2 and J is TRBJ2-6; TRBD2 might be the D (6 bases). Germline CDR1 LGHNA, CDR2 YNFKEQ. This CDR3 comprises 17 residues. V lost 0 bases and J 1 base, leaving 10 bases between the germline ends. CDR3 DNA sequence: TGTGCCAGCAGCCAAGAGGGAGGAGGATCTGGGGCCAACGTCCTGACTTTC. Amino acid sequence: CASSQEGGGSGANVLTF.

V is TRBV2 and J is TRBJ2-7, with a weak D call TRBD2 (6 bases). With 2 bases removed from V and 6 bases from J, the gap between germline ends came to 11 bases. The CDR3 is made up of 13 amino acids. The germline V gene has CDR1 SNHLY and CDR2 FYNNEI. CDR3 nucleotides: TGTGCCAGCAGTGAAACCCCCGGGGGCGAGCAGTACTTC. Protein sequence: CASSETPGGEQYF.